Shown below are 30 T cell receptor beta chains from a single sample sequenced in a study of CD4 T cells in relation to SARS-CoV-2 and coronaviruses. The protocol was immunoSEQ multiplex PCR, while the TCRdb copy is restricted to in-frame clones and leaves out a portion. The sample has 25,000 to 30,000 clones, roughly 82% seen once; the top ten hold less than 11%. These receptors have no identified antigens. CD4+ T cells from unexposed donors were obtained before the COVID-19 pandemic (2011-2018). After roughly ten days of culture, CD4+ T cells were isolated. Sequenced sample: CD4+ T cells from PBMCs, cultured in vitro. The receptor set was obtained from a human donor in good health.

The chain uses TRBV14 and TRBJ2-3, with D tentatively TRBD1 or TRBD2 (6 bases each). The CDR3 contains 14 residues. Looked up from germline, CDR1 is SGHDN and CDR2 is FVKESK. V was pared by 2 bases and J by 4 bases, with 10 bases between. CDR3 in amino acids: CASSQKGGPDTQYF. Here the CDR3 DNA reads TGTGCCAGCAGCCAAAAGGGGGGTCCAGATACGCAGTATTTT.

There are a few counts of this clone. V usage is TRBV7-9 and J usage is TRBJ2-7, with unresolved D. The CDR3 covers 14 residues. V lost 1 base, J lost 2 bases, and 9 bases lay in between. Germline loops: CDR1 SEHNR, CDR2 FQNEAQ (reference sequence). CDR3 in DNA: TGTGCCAGCAGCTTAGACAGATTTCCCTACGAGCAGTACTTC. It is translated as CASSLDRFPYEQYF.

This sequence joins TRBV2 and TRBJ2-5; D remains ambiguous. The CDR3 is 13 amino acids. V was clipped by 4 bases and J by 2 bases, with 8 bases between them. Germline V gives CDR1 SNHLY, CDR2 FYNNEI. This chain's CDR3 is CASSVWRQETQYF. The CDR3 DNA is TGTGCCAGCAGTGTATGGCGACAAGAGACCCAGTACTTC.

V gene TRBV7-9 combines with J gene TRBJ2-7, with 7 nucleotides matching TRBD1. This CDR3 spans 14 amino acids. CDR1 SEHNR and CDR2 FQNEAQ come from the germline V gene (reference sequence). Trimming at V came to 2 bases and at J to 2 bases, leaving 3 bases not matched to a gene. The CDR3 here is CASSLLGQPYEQYF. The CDR3 region has the DNA TGTGCCAGCAGCTTATTGGGACAGCCCTACGAGCAGTACTTC.

This clone was found once. The junction shows a germline mismatch at one end, possibly a read error. The chain joins TRBV12-3 or TRBV12-4 to TRBJ2-1; D is unresolved. The CDR3 length is 13 residues. CDR3 amino acids: CASSLRQTNGQFF. DNA for the CDR3: TGTGCCAGCAGTTTGAGGCAGACCAATGGGCAGTTCTTC.

The rearrangement joins TRBV27 to TRBJ1-1, with 9 bases matching TRBD1. In germline, CDR1 is MNHEY, CDR2 SMNVEV (reference sequence). The junction had 3 bases not matched to a gene; V was cut back by 5 bases and J by 5 bases. The CDR3 runs to 13 residues. CDR3 loop: CASSKTGGTEAFF. The CDR3 bases are TGTGCCAGCAGTAAGACAGGGGGAACTGAAGCTTTCTTT.

The CDR3 DNA sequence: TGCGCCAGCAGCCAAGAACTGACTAGCGGGGGCCTAGATACGCAGTATTTT. Encoded protein: CASSQELTSGGLDTQYF. The gene calls are TRBV4-3 and TRBJ2-3, with TRBD2 identical over 12 bases. Germline values: CDR1 LGHNA, CDR2 YSLEER. The CDR3 loop spans 17 amino acids. The junction had 6 bases not matched to a gene; V was cut back by 0 bases and J by 5 bases.

V and J are TRBV7-2 and TRBJ2-1; 8 nucleotides align to TRBD2. This CDR3 comprises 17 residues. Looked up from germline, CDR1 is SGHTA and CDR2 is FQGNSA. V lost 4 bases, J lost 2 bases, and 10 bases stayed unmatched. Here the CDR3 reads CASSSPRRGETYNEQFF. CDR3 coding DNA: TGTGCCAGCAGCTCACCTCGGCGGGGGGAAACCTACAATGAGCAGTTCTTC.

V and J are TRBV4-2 and TRBJ2-3, with TRBD2 as a possible D gene (6 bases). This CDR3 has 17 residues. V was clipped by 0 bases and J by 2 bases, with 15 bases between them. In germline, CDR1 is LGHNA, CDR2 YNFKEQ. CDR3 amino acids: CASSQDGSSGYTDTQYF. CDR3 coding DNA: TGTGCCAGCAGCCAAGATGGGAGTAGCGGATACACAGATACGCAGTATTTT.

This clone was counted a few times. The rearrangement uses TRBV6-6 and TRBJ2-1; tentative D call: TRBD2 (5 bases). In germline, CDR1 is MNHNY, CDR2 SVGAGI (reference sequence). Trimming took off 2 bases at V and 7 bases at J, with 12 bases between the two ends. This CDR3 region has 14 residues. CDR3: CASSYHASGNEQFF. The DNA of the CDR3 is TGTGCCAGCAGTTACCACGCCTCGGGAAATGAGCAGTTCTTC.

This clone was found once. The chain recombines TRBV6-5 with TRBJ1-2; TRBD1 matches at 11 bases. This CDR3 has 16 residues. Germline trimming cut 0 bases from V and 6 bases from J; bases unmatched to any gene: 6. Germline V gene sequence: CDR1 MNHEY, CDR2 SVGAGI. CDR3 residues: CASSYSGQGAGHGYTF. CDR3 DNA: TGTGCCAGCAGTTACTCAGGACAGGGGGCCGGTCATGGCTACACCTTC.

This clone was seen only once. The chain links TRBV29-1 to TRBJ1-2, with TRBD1 as a possible D gene (6 bases). Germline V CDR1 and CDR2: SQVTM, ANQGSEA. The CDR3 sequence is 12 residues long. Trimming removed 6 bases from V and 8 bases from J, with 16 bases in between. CDR3 in amino acids: CSVPIAGGGYTF. CDR3 nucleotides: TGCAGCGTCCCAATAGCCGGGGGCGGCTACACCTTC.

In its sample, this clone was seen once. The chain carries TRBV5-1 and TRBJ2-2; D ambiguous. The CDR3 spans 13 residues. Germline V gene sequence: CDR1 SGHRS, CDR2 YFSETQ. V dropped 4 bases and J dropped 6 bases, with 10 bases sitting between them. CDR3 bases: TGCGCCAGCAGCACATACGGGTCCGGGGAGCTGTTTTTT. It codes for CASSTYGSGELFF.

The genes are TRBV4-1 and TRBJ1-2; D remains ambiguous. Per germline, CDR1 MGHRA and CDR2 YSYEKL. Between the trimmed V and J ends, which lost 8 bases and 7 bases, there was a span of 5 bases. The CDR3 is made up of 9 amino acids. The CDR3 reads CASGSGYTF. CDR3 bases: TGCGCCAGCGGCTCTGGCTACACCTTC.

The rearrangement links TRBV6-5 to TRBJ2-4; D unresolved. This CDR3 spans 15 amino acids. Germline CDR1 and CDR2: MNHEY and SVGAGI. Trimming stripped 0 bases from V and 1 base from J, with 7 bases between. This CDR3 is CASSYSTAAKNIQYF. The CDR3 DNA sequence: TGTGCCAGCAGTTACTCGACGGCTGCCAAAAACATTCAGTACTTC.

The chain combines TRBV20-1 with TRBJ2-5; perhaps TRBD2 as D (6 bases). Germline V gene sequence: CDR1 DFQATT, CDR2 SNEGSKA (reference sequence). The CDR3 has 11 amino acids. The CDR3 coding sequence is TGCAAAGCGGGCAACCAAGAGACCCAGTACTTC. Amino acid sequence: CKAGNQETQYF.

The chain combines TRBV6-5 with TRBJ2-1; 7 bases match TRBD1. Germline trimming cut 2 bases from V and 8 bases from J; bases unmatched to any gene: 6. The CDR3 has 14 residues. Germline assignment: CDR1 MNHEY and CDR2 SVGAGI. CDR3 loop: CASSYGRGWDEQFF. The CDR3 coding sequence is TGTGCCAGCAGTTACGGCAGGGGGTGGGATGAGCAGTTCTTC.

This rearrangement joins TRBV4-2 to TRBJ2-1; D possibly corresponds to TRBD2 (6 bases). V lost 4 bases and J lost 7, with 14 bases in between. CDR1 is LGHNA, CDR2 YNFKEQ, per germline. The CDR3 sequence is 14 residues long. The CDR3 region is CASSLGLLENEQFF. The CDR3 nucleotides are TGTGCCAGCAGCCTGGGACTCTTGGAGAATGAGCAGTTCTTC.

The rearrangement uses TRBV2 and TRBJ2-7; 12 bases agree with TRBD1. Germline lookup yields CDR1 SNHLY and CDR2 FYNNEI. Unmatched junction bases numbered 3, after V lost 7 bases and J lost 2 bases. The CDR3 contains 14 residues. The CDR3 DNA follows: TGTGCCAGCACGGGACAGGGGGCAACCTACGAGCAGTACTTC. As protein: CASTGQGATYEQYF.

The chain employs TRBV7-2 and TRBJ2-5, with 7 positions matching TRBD2. Germline CDR1 reads SGHTA; CDR2 reads FQGNSA. V shed 5 bases and J 4 bases; nucleotides not matched to a gene: 13. The CDR3 contains 16 residues. CDR3 amino acids: CASSPSPPGGRETQYF. The CDR3 DNA follows: TGTGCCAGCAGCCCTTCCCCCCCGGGAGGTAGAGAGACCCAGTACTTC.

The rearrangement links TRBV5-1 to TRBJ2-2; maybe TRBD1 (6 bases). Trimming shortened V by 2 bases and J by 0 bases, and 11 bases separated the two germline ends. Per the germline V gene, CDR1 is SGHRS and CDR2 is YFSETQ. There are 16 residues in the CDR3. CDR3 sequence: CASSLSGQTNTGELFF. For the CDR3, the DNA is TGCGCCAGCAGCTTATCGGGACAAACGAACACCGGGGAGCTGTTTTTT.

This chain joins TRBV5-1 and TRBJ2-7, with D possibly matching TRBD1 (6 bases). Deletions cut 1 base from V and 2 bases from J, with 10 bases between. From germline, CDR1 is SGHRS and CDR2 YFSETQ. The CDR3 is made up of 14 amino acids. The CDR3 DNA sequence: TGCGCCAGCAGCTTGCAACAGGGAGCCTACGAGCAGTACTTC. Its translation is CASSLQQGAYEQYF.

The chain employs TRBV11-2 and TRBJ1-2, with D possibly matching TRBD1 (6 bases). From germline, CDR1 is SGHAT and CDR2 FQNNGV. This CDR3 has 16 amino acids. Trimming removed 4 bases from V and 4 bases from J, with 19 bases in between. The CDR3 reads CASSSLEWGRGYGYTF. CDR3 nucleotides: TGTGCCAGCAGCTCTTTGGAGTGGGGGCGAGGCTATGGCTACACCTTC.

The V and J genes are TRBV5-1 and TRBJ2-5, with D maybe TRBD2 (7 bases). Trimming shortened V by 4 bases and J by 0 bases, and 16 bases separated the two germline ends. This CDR3 has 16 residues. The germline CDR1 and CDR2 sequences are SGHRS and YFSETQ. The CDR3 sequence is CASSGGGHGNQETQYF. The CDR3 DNA follows: TGCGCCAGCAGCGGCGGGGGACACGGGAACCAAGAGACCCAGTACTTC.

The CDR3 DNA is TGTGCCAGCACACCTGGGTTCTGGGGGGGAGAGACCCAGTACTTC. As protein: CASTPGFWGGETQYF. V is TRBV2 and J is TRBJ2-5; 7 positions match TRBD2. The CDR3 runs to 15 residues. Germline V gene data show CDR1 as SNHLY and CDR2 as FYNNEI. The ends lost 7 bases at V and 4 bases at J; junction bases unmatched: 12. Looking up the rest from reference TRBV2 and TRBJ2-5 gives the full variable domain: EPEVTQTPSHQVTQMGQEVILRCVPISNHLYFYWYRQILGQKVEFLVSFYNNEISEKSEIFDDQFSVERPDGSNFTLKIRSTKLEDSAMYFCASTPGFWGGETQYFGPGTRLLVL.

The rearrangement links TRBV28 to TRBJ1-1; 10 nucleotides line up with TRBD1. This CDR3 region has 16 residues. Germline CDR1 is MDHEN and CDR2 is SYDVKM. V trimming: 4 bases; J trimming: 9 bases; junction bases outside the gene matches: 14. The DNA of the CDR3 is TGTGCCAGCAGTTCCGGATCCACCGGACAGGGGGTAAAAGCTTTCTTT. This gives the protein CASSSGSTGQGVKAFF.

CDR3 sequence (DNA): TGTGCCAGCTCCAACAGGGGCGAGACCCAGTACTTC. Its translation is CASSNRGETQYF. V gene TRBV18 combines with J gene TRBJ2-5; 7 bases are shared with TRBD1. The V gene end was trimmed by 6 bases and the J gene end by 5 bases; junction bases not matched to a gene: 3. CDR1 is KGHSH and CDR2 is LQKENI in the germline V gene. CDR3 length: 12 amino acids.

This chain uses TRBV7-2 with TRBJ2-5; possible D gene TRBD2, 5 bases. This CDR3 has 14 amino acids. Germline V gene data show CDR1 as SGHTA and CDR2 as FQGNSA. The germline V and J ends were trimmed by 3 bases and 3 bases, with 11 bases remaining between them. Here the CDR3 reads CASSFSLAEETQYF. CDR3 nucleotides: TGTGCCAGCAGCTTTAGCCTAGCCGAAGAGACCCAGTACTTC.

This sequence joins TRBV11-2 and TRBJ2-2, with D possibly being TRBD2 (6 bases). The CDR3 loop spans 14 amino acids. The ends were cut back, 3 bases at V and 1 base at J, with 6 bases in the middle. Germline V gene sequence: CDR1 SGHAT, CDR2 FQNNGV. For the CDR3, the DNA is TGTGCCAGCAGCTTGGGACTGAACACCGGGGAGCTGTTTTTT. Translating gives CASSLGLNTGELFF. The full variable domain, in which reference TRBV11-2 and TRBJ2-2 provide the parts outside the CDR3, is EAGVAQSPRYKIIEKRQSVAFWCNPISGHATLYWYQQILGQGPKLLIQFQNNGVVDDSQLPKDRFSAERLKGVDSTLKIQPAKLEDSAVYLCASSLGLNTGELFFGEGSRLTVL.

The genes are TRBV4-1 and TRBJ1-2; tentative D call: TRBD1 (6 bases). V was cut by 1 base and J by 8 bases, with 17 bases left in between. From germline, CDR1 is MGHRA and CDR2 YSYEKL. CDR3 length: 15 amino acids. CDR3 region: CASSQAGTRWDGYTF. The CDR3 coding sequence is TGCGCCAGCAGCCAAGCGGGGACACGGTGGGACGGCTACACCTTC.